This TCR beta chain was observed in a study of memory CD4+ T cells and cytomegalovirus serostatus. The data were produced by immunoSEQ multiplex PCR, yet TCRdb's version contains in-frame clones alone and is incomplete. Found here are 35,000 to 50,000 clones, about three quarters of them singletons; the top ten hold around 0.6%. V lost 6 bases and J lost 0, with 11 bases in between. There are 14 residues in the CDR3. CDR1 is MNHEY, CDR2 SVGAGI, per germline. The sort gate was single viable CD3+CD4+CD8-CD45RO+ cells for memory CD4+ T cells. This TCR was sampled from an adult in good health and CMV-seronegative. Sequencing was performed on memory CD4+ T cells from blood. The chain uses TRBV6-5 and TRBJ1-1; unclear D gene. The CDR3 DNA follows: TGTGCCAGCAGCTTCGGGCAGGTGAACACTGAAGCTTTCTTT. Amino acid sequence: CASSFGQVNTEAFF.